This T cell receptor (beta chain) was profiled in a study of blood T cell repertoires in COVID-19. Across the study: Acute and convalescent COVID-19 samples came from the United States, Italy and Spain.

TCRdb's copy holds only in-frame clones and misses some; the assay was immunoSEQ multiplex PCR. The sample has about 150,000 clones; around 90% are singletons. V dropped 1 base and J dropped 5 bases, with 16 bases sitting between them. This CDR3 is built from 16 residues. The germline V gene has CDR1 MNHEY and CDR2 SMNVEV (reference sequence). The V call is TRBV27, the J call TRBJ2-3, with D perhaps matching TRBD2 (7 bases). This receptor was identified in a man aged 50-59 years with acute or convalescent COVID-19. Sequenced sample: peripheral blood. In DNA form, the CDR3 reads TGTGCCAGCAGTTTATGGGGGCGGGGGCAGGGAGATACGCAGTATTTT. Amino acids: CASSLWGRGQGDTQYF.